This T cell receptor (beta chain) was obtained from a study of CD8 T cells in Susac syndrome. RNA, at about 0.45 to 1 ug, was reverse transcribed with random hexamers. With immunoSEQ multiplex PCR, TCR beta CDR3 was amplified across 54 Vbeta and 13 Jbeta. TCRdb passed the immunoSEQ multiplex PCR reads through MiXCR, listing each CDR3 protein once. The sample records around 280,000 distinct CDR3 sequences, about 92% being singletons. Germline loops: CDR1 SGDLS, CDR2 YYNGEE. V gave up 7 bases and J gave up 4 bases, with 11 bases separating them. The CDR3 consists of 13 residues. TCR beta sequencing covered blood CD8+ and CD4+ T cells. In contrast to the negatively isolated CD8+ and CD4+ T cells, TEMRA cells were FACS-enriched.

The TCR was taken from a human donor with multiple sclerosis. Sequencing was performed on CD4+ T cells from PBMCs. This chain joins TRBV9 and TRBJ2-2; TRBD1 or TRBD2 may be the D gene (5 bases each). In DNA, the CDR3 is TGTGCCAGCCGCTGGGGGTCCACCGGGGAGCTGTTTTTT. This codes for CASRWGSTGELFF. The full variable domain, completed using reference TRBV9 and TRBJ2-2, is DSGVTQTPKHLITATGQRVTLRCSPRSGDLSVYWYQQSLDQGLQFLIQYYNGEERAKGNILERFSAQQFPDLHSELNLSSLELGDSALYFCASRWGSTGELFFGEGSRLTVL.